This T cell receptor beta chain was sequenced in a study of CD8 T cells in Susac syndrome. Study at large: Intravenous immunoglobulin alone or corticosteroids were being given to patients with Susac syndrome at blood draw, unless they were therapy-naive. Whole-study findings and limits: Detection of Susac-specific public clones gave around 16 in total CD8+ repertoires and several in CD8+ TEMRA repertoires.

With regard to this clonotype: The target antigen is unknown.

The authors negatively isolated CD8+ and CD4+ T cells and FACS-enriched TEMRA cells. A quantity of about 0.45 to 1 ug RNA underwent reverse transcription using random hexamers. Across 54 Vbeta and 13 Jbeta, immunoSEQ multiplex PCR amplified TCR beta CDR3. TCRdb called the immunoSEQ multiplex PCR reads again in MiXCR, with one record for every CDR3 protein. The table records more than 100,000 distinct CDR3 sequences, about 93% of them present only once. Germline CDR1 and CDR2: DFQATT and SNEGSKA (reference sequence). This CDR3 region has 13 residues. V was trimmed by 7 bases and J by 1 base, leaving 14 bases between them.

This sequence joins TRBV20-1 and TRBJ2-7; D may match TRBD1 or TRBD2 (5 bases each). The source material was CD8+ T cells from PBMCs. The receptor comes from a human donor with Susac syndrome. DNA of the CDR3: TGCAGTGGAGGGGCGCGAAATTCCTACGAGCAGTACTTC. The encoded protein is CSGGARNSYEQYF.